What follows describes a single T cell receptor (beta chain). Antigen: not known. The entry originates in a study of T cell responses to AZD1222 COVID-19 vaccine. Study observations and caveats: Repertoire samples came only from after the peak T cell response. Clonal diversity was possibly underestimated; the donors were predominantly white British and more often female. Baseline antibody screening turned up just six seropositive AZD1222 recipients. CD4 TCRs associated with vaccination spanned spike, dominating at 160-218 and 743-854.

Sequencing used immunoSEQ multiplex PCR; TCRdb keeps in-frame clones, though not all of them. The repertoire holds 30,000 to 35,000 clones, with 75% to 90% as singletons. V lost 3 bases to trimming and J lost 2 bases, with 11 bases between them. The germline gives CDR1 MNHEY, CDR2 SMNVEV (reference sequence). The CDR3 sequence is 15 residues long. The chain joins TRBV27 to TRBJ2-1, with D possibly being TRBD2 (6 bases). This TCR was recovered from an adult in good health. This material consisted of peripheral blood, taken on day 0 of AZD1222 vaccination. CDR3 residues: CASSLGGAAYNEQFF. CDR3 in DNA: TGTGCCAGCAGTTTGGGCGGGGCAGCCTACAATGAGCAGTTCTTC.